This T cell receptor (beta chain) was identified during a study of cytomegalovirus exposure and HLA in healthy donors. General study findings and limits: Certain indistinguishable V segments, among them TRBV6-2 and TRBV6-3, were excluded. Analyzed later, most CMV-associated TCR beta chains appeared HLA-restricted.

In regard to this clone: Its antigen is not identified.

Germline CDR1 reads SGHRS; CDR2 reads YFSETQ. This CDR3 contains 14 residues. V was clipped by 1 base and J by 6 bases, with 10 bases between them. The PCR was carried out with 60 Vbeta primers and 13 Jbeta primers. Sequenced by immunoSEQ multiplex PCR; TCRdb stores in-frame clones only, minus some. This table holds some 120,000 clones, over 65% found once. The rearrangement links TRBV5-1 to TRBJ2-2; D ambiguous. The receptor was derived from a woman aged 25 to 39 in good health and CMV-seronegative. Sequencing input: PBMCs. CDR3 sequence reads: CASSLRRSSGELFF. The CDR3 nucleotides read TGCGCCAGCAGCTTGCGCAGGTCCTCCGGGGAGCTGTTTTTT.